The rows below give T cell receptor beta chains drawn from one sample of a study of cytomegalovirus exposure and HLA in healthy donors. Sequencing was performed with immunoSEQ multiplex PCR; in TCRdb, only in-frame clones are kept and a portion is missing. The table includes 150,000 to 160,000 clones, 70% to 90% detected once. Sample: PBMCs. The receptors come from a man younger than 35 in good health and CMV-seropositive. Both conserved end residues are part of each CDR3. The D gene is left open where the match is weak. The size of a clone is reported for some rows only, either as once, few or many, or as a class for expanded clones.

cdr3_aa: CACHWTVGNTEAFF; cdr3_nt: TGTGCCTGCCATTGGACAGTCGGGAACACTGAAGCTTTCTTT; j_call: TRBJ1-1; d_call: -; clone_size: -; v_call: TRBV2
cdr3_aa: CASSVEGGPNTDTQYF; cdr3_nt: TGTGCCAGCAGCGTAGAGGGAGGGCCAAACACAGATACGCAGTATTTT; j_call: TRBJ2-3; d_call: TRBD2; clone_size: -; v_call: TRBV9
cdr3_aa: CASSGSTFSQPQHF; cdr3_nt: TGCGCCAGCAGTGGATCAACGTTTAGTCAGCCCCAGCATTTT; j_call: TRBJ1-5; d_call: -; clone_size: -; v_call: TRBV10-2
cdr3_aa: CASRSPGTGRNEQYF; cdr3_nt: TGTGCCAGCAGATCACCCGGGACAGGGAGGAATGAGCAGTACTTC; j_call: TRBJ2-7; d_call: TRBD1; clone_size: -; v_call: TRBV7-2
cdr3_aa: CASSLSTANYGYTF; cdr3_nt: TGCGCCAGCAGCTTGTCCACAGCAAACTATGGCTACACCTTC; j_call: TRBJ1-2; d_call: -; clone_size: -; v_call: TRBV5-1
cdr3_aa: CASSLLGHNSPLHF; cdr3_nt: TGTGCCAGCAGTTTACTGGGCCATAATTCACCCCTCCACTTT; j_call: TRBJ1-6; d_call: -; clone_size: -; v_call: TRBV27
cdr3_aa: CSVVLGQGLYEQYF; cdr3_nt: TGCAGCGTTGTTTTGGGACAGGGGTTATACGAGCAGTACTTC; j_call: TRBJ2-7; d_call: TRBD1; clone_size: -; v_call: TRBV29-1
cdr3_aa: CASSQDTGSYEQYF; cdr3_nt: TGCGCCAGCAGCCAAGATACAGGCTCCTACGAGCAGTACTTC; j_call: TRBJ2-7; d_call: -; clone_size: -; v_call: TRBV4-1
cdr3_aa: CASSPGGLAGGPDEQFF; cdr3_nt: TGCGCCAGCAGCCCCGGGGGACTAGCGGGGGGCCCCGATGAGCAGTTCTTC; j_call: TRBJ2-1; d_call: TRBD2; clone_size: -; v_call: TRBV5-1
cdr3_aa: CASGRYNTEAFF; cdr3_nt: TGTGCCAGCGGGAGGTATAACACTGAAGCTTTCTTT; j_call: TRBJ1-1; d_call: -; clone_size: -; v_call: TRBV7-9
cdr3_aa: CASSLGTGGNEQYF; cdr3_nt: TGTGCCAGCAGCCTCGGGACAGGGGGCAACGAGCAGTACTTC; j_call: TRBJ2-7; d_call: TRBD1; clone_size: -; v_call: TRBV13
cdr3_aa: CASSIDPAGRPNQPQHF; cdr3_nt: TGTGCCAGTAGTATAGATCCCGCCGGCAGGCCTAATCAGCCCCAGCATTTT; j_call: TRBJ1-5; d_call: -; clone_size: -; v_call: TRBV19
cdr3_aa: CASSSQGVEAFF; cdr3_nt: TGTGCCAGCAGTTCCCAAGGGGTTGAAGCTTTCTTT; j_call: TRBJ1-1; d_call: -; clone_size: -; v_call: TRBV2
cdr3_aa: CASSVEPGGPYEQYF; cdr3_nt: TGTGCCAGCAGCGTAGAACCGGGAGGGCCCTACGAGCAGTACTTC; j_call: TRBJ2-7; d_call: TRBD2; clone_size: once; v_call: TRBV9
cdr3_aa: CASSPLGVSIQETQYF; cdr3_nt: TGTGCCAGCAGCCCCTTGGGCGTATCAATCCAAGAGACCCAGTACTTC; j_call: TRBJ2-5; d_call: -; clone_size: once; v_call: TRBV28
cdr3_aa: CASSQEVARTDTQYF; cdr3_nt: TGCGCCAGCAGCCAAGAGGTTGCGCGCACAGATACGCAGTATTTT; j_call: TRBJ2-3; d_call: -; clone_size: once; v_call: TRBV4-3
cdr3_aa: CASSFGGPNEKLFF; cdr3_nt: TGTGCCAGCAGCTTTGGAGGACCTAATGAAAAACTGTTTTTT; j_call: TRBJ1-4; d_call: -; clone_size: -; v_call: TRBV7-9
cdr3_aa: CASSRDTEAFF; cdr3_nt: TGTGCCAGCAGCCGCGACACTGAAGCTTTCTTT; j_call: TRBJ1-1; d_call: -; clone_size: -; v_call: TRBV11-3
cdr3_aa: CASSYSRDYNEQFF; cdr3_nt: TGTGCCAGCAGTTACTCGAGGGATTACAATGAGCAGTTCTTC; j_call: TRBJ2-1; d_call: -; clone_size: once; v_call: TRBV6-6
cdr3_aa: CATSPYSGRATGNEQFF; cdr3_nt: TGTGCCACCTCACCCTATAGCGGGAGGGCCACTGGCAATGAGCAGTTCTTC; j_call: TRBJ2-1; d_call: TRBD2; clone_size: -; v_call: TRBV28
cdr3_aa: CASRGGVKNIQYF; cdr3_nt: TGTGCCAGCAGGGGGGGGGTTAAAAACATTCAGTACTTC; j_call: TRBJ2-4; d_call: TRBD2; clone_size: -; v_call: TRBV28
cdr3_aa: CASSYRTNTGELFF; cdr3_nt: TGTGCCAGTAGTTACAGAACGAACACCGGGGAGCTGTTTTTT; j_call: TRBJ2-2; d_call: -; clone_size: -; v_call: TRBV19
cdr3_aa: CASMGSGDNEQFF; cdr3_nt: TGCGCCAGTATGGGTAGCGGGGACAATGAGCAGTTCTTC; j_call: TRBJ2-1; d_call: TRBD2; clone_size: -; v_call: TRBV5-1
cdr3_aa: CASSDDRGHTEAFF; cdr3_nt: TGTGCCAGCAGCGATGACAGGGGGCACACTGAAGCTTTCTTT; j_call: TRBJ1-1; d_call: TRBD1; clone_size: -; v_call: TRBV2
cdr3_aa: CASSSTWGGEITDTQYF; cdr3_nt: TGCGCCAGCAGCTCTACCTGGGGAGGGGAAATCACAGATACGCAGTATTTT; j_call: TRBJ2-3; d_call: TRBD2; clone_size: -; v_call: TRBV5-1
cdr3_aa: CSAPPAGVRYEQYF; cdr3_nt: TGCAGTGCCCCCCCTGCAGGGGTCCGGTACGAGCAGTACTTC; j_call: TRBJ2-7; d_call: -; clone_size: -; v_call: TRBV29-1
cdr3_aa: CASSISSGGGELFF; cdr3_nt: TGTGCCAGTAGTATTTCTAGCGGAGGCGGGGAGCTGTTTTTT; j_call: TRBJ2-2; d_call: TRBD2; clone_size: few; v_call: TRBV19
cdr3_aa: CASSPETGRETQYF; cdr3_nt: TGTGCCAGCAGCCCTGAGACAGGGCGGGAGACCCAGTACTTC; j_call: TRBJ2-5; d_call: TRBD1; clone_size: -; v_call: TRBV7-9
cdr3_aa: CANARGTGETQYF; cdr3_nt: TGTGCCAACGCCCGTGGTACAGGCGAGACCCAGTACTTC; j_call: TRBJ2-5; d_call: -; clone_size: -; v_call: TRBV7-2
cdr3_aa: CASSQVGAAQETQYF; cdr3_nt: TGCGCCAGCAGCCAGGTTGGGGCGGCGCAAGAGACCCAGTACTTC; j_call: TRBJ2-5; d_call: -; clone_size: -; v_call: TRBV4-3
cdr3_aa: CASSAGQGSPGNTIYF; cdr3_nt: TGTGCCAGCAGCGCCGGACAGGGGTCCCCTGGAAACACCATATATTTT; j_call: TRBJ1-3; d_call: TRBD1; clone_size: few; v_call: TRBV9
cdr3_aa: CASSSTGNHETQYF; cdr3_nt: TGTGCCAGCAGCTCGACAGGGAATCACGAGACCCAGTACTTC; j_call: TRBJ2-5; d_call: TRBD1; clone_size: -; v_call: TRBV7-7
cdr3_aa: CASSPQAQRAGELFF; cdr3_nt: TGCGCCAGCAGCCCCCAAGCCCAGAGGGCCGGGGAGCTGTTTTTT; j_call: TRBJ2-2; d_call: -; clone_size: -; v_call: TRBV4-3
cdr3_aa: CASTRTGTGSEQYF; cdr3_nt: TGTGCCAGCACCAGGACCGGGACAGGTAGCGAGCAGTACTTC; j_call: TRBJ2-7; d_call: TRBD1; clone_size: -; v_call: TRBV6-1
cdr3_aa: CATSRDRQGYQPQHF; cdr3_nt: TGTGCCACCAGCAGAGATCGACAGGGCTATCAGCCCCAGCATTTT; j_call: TRBJ1-5; d_call: TRBD1; clone_size: -; v_call: TRBV15
cdr3_aa: CASSLQGTETQYF; cdr3_nt: TGTGCCAGCAGCTTACAGGGGACGGAGACCCAGTACTTC; j_call: TRBJ2-5; d_call: -; clone_size: few; v_call: TRBV7-2
cdr3_aa: CASSSRKVDNQPQHF; cdr3_nt: TGTGCCAGCAGCTCCAGGAAGGTGGATAATCAGCCCCAGCATTTT; j_call: TRBJ1-5; d_call: -; clone_size: -; v_call: TRBV6-6
cdr3_aa: CAWARRGSTYNEQFF; cdr3_nt: TGTGCCTGGGCGCGCCGCGGGAGTACGTACAATGAGCAGTTCTTC; j_call: TRBJ2-1; d_call: TRBD2; clone_size: -; v_call: TRBV30
cdr3_aa: CASSILMRVVWEKLFF; cdr3_nt: TGCGCCAGCAGTATACTTATGCGGGTTGTATGGGAAAAACTGTTTTTT; j_call: TRBJ1-4; d_call: -; clone_size: many; v_call: TRBV23-1
cdr3_aa: CAISGKEGAQETQYF; cdr3_nt: TGTGCCATCAGTGGGAAAGAAGGGGCTCAAGAGACCCAGTACTTC; j_call: TRBJ2-5; d_call: -; clone_size: -; v_call: TRBV10-3
cdr3_aa: CASSVLHRQTSGETQYF; cdr3_nt: TGTGCCAGCAGTGTCCTTCACCGACAGACCTCCGGGGAGACCCAGTACTTC; j_call: TRBJ2-5; d_call: -; clone_size: -; v_call: TRBV2
cdr3_aa: CASKQGTSLNTEAFF; cdr3_nt: TGTGCCAGCAAACAGGGGACGTCTTTGAACACTGAAGCTTTCTTT; j_call: TRBJ1-1; d_call: TRBD1; clone_size: -; v_call: TRBV7-8
cdr3_aa: CASSFGAAGRYTDTQYF; cdr3_nt: TGTGCCAGCAGCTTCGGGGCCGCGGGACGATACACAGATACGCAGTATTTT; j_call: TRBJ2-3; d_call: -; clone_size: -; v_call: TRBV5-6